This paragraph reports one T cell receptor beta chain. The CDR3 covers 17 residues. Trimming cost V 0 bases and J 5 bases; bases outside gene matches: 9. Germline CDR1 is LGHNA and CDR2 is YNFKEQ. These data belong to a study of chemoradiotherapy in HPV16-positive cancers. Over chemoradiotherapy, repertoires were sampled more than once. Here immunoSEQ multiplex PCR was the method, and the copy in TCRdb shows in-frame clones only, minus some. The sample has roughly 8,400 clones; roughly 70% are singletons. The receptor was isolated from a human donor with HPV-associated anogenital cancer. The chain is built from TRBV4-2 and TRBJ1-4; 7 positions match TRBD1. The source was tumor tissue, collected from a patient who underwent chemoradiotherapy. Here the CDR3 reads CASSQDDSDRLNEKLFF. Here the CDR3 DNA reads TGTGCCAGCAGCCAAGATGATTCGGACAGGCTGAATGAAAAACTGTTTTTT.